One and the same sample provided the 31 T cell receptor beta chains below, sequenced in a study of blood T cell repertoires in COVID-19. Sequenced by immunoSEQ multiplex PCR; TCRdb stores in-frame clones only, minus some. The repertoire has hundreds of thousands of clones, 70% to 90% of them found once; the top ten carry 2.1%. Sequenced sample: peripheral blood. All receptors come from a woman between 35 and 50 years old who had recovered from COVID-19.

The gene calls are TRBV7-2 and TRBJ2-3, with a weak D call TRBD2 (5 bases). Between the trimmed V and J ends, which lost 5 bases and 2 bases, there was a span of 11 bases. The germline gives CDR1 SGHTA, CDR2 FQGNSA. The CDR3 runs 14 residues. The DNA for the CDR3 is TGTGCCAGCAGCCCATCAGGACTCACAGATACGCAGTATTTT. This encodes CASSPSGLTDTQYF.

The chain employs TRBV5-1 and TRBJ1-6, with TRBD1 matching 9 bases. V was pared by 3 bases and J by 8 bases, with 3 bases of the junction left unmatched. The CDR3 is 14 amino acids. Germline-derived CDR1 and CDR2 are SGHRS and YFSETQ. The CDR3 loop is CASSSGQGYSPLHF. CDR3 sequence (DNA): TGCGCCAGCAGCTCGGGACAGGGATATTCACCCCTCCACTTT.

This clone was seen once. CDR3 region: CASSGTSGYNEQFF. The CDR3 DNA sequence: TGTGCCAGCAGCGGGACTAGCGGCTACAATGAGCAGTTCTTC. The V gene is TRBV9, the J gene TRBJ2-1; 10 bases are a match to TRBD2. Germline loops: CDR1 SGDLS, CDR2 YYNGEE. This CDR3 region has 14 residues. Germline trimming cut 3 bases from V and 3 bases from J; bases unmatched to any gene: 0.

The chain carries TRBV11-2 and TRBJ2-1; D remains unclear. Per the germline V gene, CDR1 is SGHAT and CDR2 is FQNNGV. With 0 bases removed from V and 4 bases from J, the gap between germline ends came to 13 bases. This CDR3 is built from 16 residues. Here the CDR3 reads CASSLDGFQTYNEQFF. The CDR3 DNA sequence: TGTGCCAGCAGCTTAGATGGGTTCCAGACTTACAATGAGCAGTTCTTC.

This chain joins TRBV5-6 and TRBJ1-5; D is perhaps TRBD1 (6 bases). V was trimmed by 4 bases and J by 9 bases, leaving 14 bases between them. Germline CDR1 and CDR2: SGHDT and YYEEEE. The CDR3 runs 13 residues. For the CDR3, the DNA is TGTGCCAGCAGCGATGGACAGAACGCGCCCCAGCATTTT. The encoded protein is CASSDGQNAPQHF.

The chain links TRBV24-1 to TRBJ2-5; TRBD2 matches 8 bases. V lost 5 bases to trimming and J lost 5 bases; unmatched junction nucleotides: 3. Germline CDR1 and CDR2: KGHDR and SFDVKD. The CDR3 has 13 amino acids. CDR3 coding DNA: TGTGCCACCAGTGCGGGGGGGTGGGAGACCCAGTACTTC. This encodes CATSAGGWETQYF.

This chain links TRBV28 with TRBJ2-7, with TRBD1 identical over 7 bases. Trimming at V came to 6 bases and at J to 7 bases, leaving 9 bases not matched to a gene. Germline V gives CDR1 MDHEN, CDR2 SYDVKM. The CDR3 consists of 13 residues. The CDR3 region has the DNA TGTGCCAGCAGAACCGGACAGGCGAGGGAGCAGTACTTC. Translating it yields CASRTGQAREQYF. The whole variable domain, filled in from reference TRBV28 and TRBJ2-7, reads DVKVTQSSRYLVKRTGEKVFLECVQDMDHENMFWYRQDPGLGLRLIYFSYDVKMKEKGDIPEGYSVSREKKERFSLILESASTNQTSMYLCASRTGQAREQYFGPGTRLTVT.

The chain employs TRBV11-3 and TRBJ2-3; 8 bases agree with TRBD2. The CDR3 extends over 13 amino acids. Germline CDR1 is SGHNT and CDR2 is YENEEA. The V segment lost 1 base and the J segment 8 bases; nucleotides outside the gene matches: 2. CDR3 region: CASSLVGLATQYF. CDR3 bases: TGTGCCAGCAGCTTAGTTGGACTAGCTACGCAGTATTTT.

V gene TRBV5-6 combines with J gene TRBJ1-2; D uncertain. Germline CDR1 reads SGHDT; CDR2 reads YYEEEE. Trimming stripped 4 bases from V and 8 bases from J, with 12 bases between. The length of the CDR3 is 12 residues. The CDR3 sequence is CASSAVTFGYTF. CDR3 coding DNA: TGTGCCAGCAGCGCGGTAACTTTCGGCTACACCTTC.

The chain carries TRBV11-3 and TRBJ2-2; possibly TRBD1 for D (6 bases). Trimming took off 5 bases at V and 5 bases at J, with 15 bases between the two ends. The CDR3 loop spans 15 amino acids. Germline CDR1 is SGHNT and CDR2 is YENEEA. CDR3 amino acids: CASSGTGKWTGELFF. The DNA for the CDR3 is TGTGCCAGCAGCGGCACAGGGAAGTGGACCGGGGAGCTGTTTTTT. The full variable domain, its missing parts supplied by reference TRBV11-3 and TRBJ2-2, is EAGVVQSPRYKIIEKKQPVAFWCNPISGHNTLYWYLQNLGQGPELLIRYENEEAVDDSQLPKDRFSAERLKGVDSTLKIQPAELGDSAVYLCASSGTGKWTGELFFGEGSRLTVL.

V and J are TRBV5-1 and TRBJ1-4, with D possibly matching TRBD1 (5 bases). Trimming removed 0 bases from V and 11 bases from J, with 11 bases in between. The germline CDR1 and CDR2 sequences are SGHRS and YFSETQ. The CDR3 loop spans 13 amino acids. The CDR3 coding sequence is TGCGCCAGCAGCTTGGTGGCGGGGGTCAAACTGTTTTTT. Translation: CASSLVAGVKLFF.

The V and J genes are TRBV6-2 or TRBV6-3 and TRBJ1-5; the match to TRBD1 covers 9 bases. This CDR3 comprises 15 residues. The germline V gene encodes CDR1 MNHEY and CDR2 SVGEGT. V shed 6 bases and J 2 bases; nucleotides not matched to a gene: 5. The CDR3 reads CASSRQGDGNQPQHF. CDR3 nucleotide sequence: TGTGCCAGCAGCCGACAGGGGGATGGCAATCAGCCCCAGCATTTT.

This clone was detected once. V usage is TRBV19 and J usage is TRBJ1-2; D not resolved. This CDR3 has 13 amino acids. V dropped 3 bases and J dropped 3 bases, with 8 bases sitting between them. The V gene's germline CDR1 is LNHDA and CDR2 SQIVND (reference sequence). Here the CDR3 reads CASSMVDYYGYTF. CDR3 bases: TGTGCCAGTAGTATGGTGGACTACTATGGCTACACCTTC.

In its sample, this clone was seen a few times. The chain links TRBV5-1 to TRBJ2-7; D is perhaps TRBD2 (6 bases). Germline V lookup: CDR1 SGHRS, CDR2 YFSETQ. The CDR3 covers 14 residues. Trimming cost V 0 bases and J 6 bases, with 13 bases left between them. CDR3 protein: CASSLAVVSGEQYF. CDR3 nucleotides: TGCGCCAGCAGCTTGGCCGTAGTTAGCGGCGAGCAGTACTTC.

This rearrangement joins TRBV13 to TRBJ2-6; TRBD2 is a possible D gene (5 bases). V lost 0 bases to trimming and J lost 0 bases, with 12 bases between them. CDR3 length equals 18 residues. The germline V gene has CDR1 PRHDT and CDR2 FYEKMQ (reference sequence). CDR3 nucleotides: TGTGCCAGCAGCTTAGGTGAGGGAGAGGGCTCTGGGGCCAACGTCCTGACTTTC. This sequence encodes CASSLGEGEGSGANVLTF.

The gene calls are TRBV4-2 and TRBJ2-3; D not certain. CDR1 LGHNA and CDR2 YNFKEQ come from the germline V gene. The CDR3 is made up of 17 amino acids. V lost 0 bases, J lost 0 bases, and 13 bases lay in between. The CDR3 loop reads CASSQDLGISSTDTQYF. The CDR3 nucleotides read TGTGCCAGCAGCCAAGATCTCGGTATCTCTAGCACAGATACGCAGTATTTT.

The chain carries TRBV4-1 and TRBJ1-4; D might be TRBD1 (6 bases). V gave up 2 bases and J gave up 0 bases, with 19 bases separating them. The CDR3 has 19 amino acids. The germline V gene has CDR1 MGHRA and CDR2 YSYEKL. This CDR3 reads CASSQPRGSGGTTNEKLFF. The CDR3 bases are TGCGCCAGCAGCCAACCCCGTGGTTCGGGGGGCACAACTAATGAAAAACTGTTTTTT.

This clone has a handful of counts. The chain joins TRBV30 to TRBJ2-7, with D possibly TRBD2 on 5 matching bases. CDR1 GTSNPN and CDR2 SVGIG come from the germline V gene (reference sequence). Trimming pared 3 bases from V and 9 bases from J, leaving 24 bases between. This CDR3 has 15 amino acids. CDR3 coding DNA: TGTGCCTGGAGCCGTGGAGGAGGTAGAGGCATCGGGCAGTACTTC. It translates to CAWSRGGGRGIGQYF.

The chain joins TRBV11-2 to TRBJ2-5; possibly TRBD2 for D (6 bases). The CDR3 extends over 16 amino acids. Germline V gene sequence: CDR1 SGHAT, CDR2 FQNNGV. V was clipped by 1 base and J by 0 bases, with 12 bases between them. CDR3 in amino acids: CASSLGTGTYQETQYF. The DNA of the CDR3 is TGTGCCAGCAGCTTAGGTACCGGGACTTACCAAGAGACCCAGTACTTC. The full variable domain, completed using reference TRBV11-2 and TRBJ2-5, is EAGVAQSPRYKIIEKRQSVAFWCNPISGHATLYWYQQILGQGPKLLIQFQNNGVVDDSQLPKDRFSAERLKGVDSTLKIQPAKLEDSAVYLCASSLGTGTYQETQYFGPGTRLLVL.

The chain combines TRBV30 with TRBJ1-6; unclear D gene. The germline CDR1 and CDR2 sequences are GTSNPN and SVGIG (reference sequence). CDR3 size: 14 residues. V gave up 1 base and J gave up 5 bases, with 9 bases separating them. CDR3 in DNA: TGTGCCTGGAGTGCGGGATGGGATAATTCACCCCTCCACTTT. Amino acids: CAWSAGWDNSPLHF.

This clone was seen a single time. The chain is built from TRBV4-3 and TRBJ2-3; D possibly corresponds to TRBD1 (6 bases). CDR3 length equals 16 residues. CDR1 is LGHNA and CDR2 is YSLEER in the germline V gene. V was cut by 0 bases and J by 1 base, with 11 bases left in between. The CDR3 nucleotides are TGCGCCAGCAGCCAAGATCCGTACAGGGGCACAGATACGCAGTATTTT. This encodes CASSQDPYRGTDTQYF.

As DNA, the CDR3 is TGTGCCAGCAGCTTAGTACAGGTAGCCAAAAACATTCAGTACTTC. Protein product: CASSLVQVAKNIQYF. This rearrangement joins TRBV7-2 to TRBJ2-4; possible D gene TRBD1, 5 bases. The V gene's germline CDR1 is SGHTA and CDR2 FQGNSA. This CDR3 spans 15 amino acids. The V gene lost 1 base and the J gene lost 0 bases, with 7 bases spanning the gap.

The sample holds a few counts of this clone. The chain recombines TRBV20-1 with TRBJ1-5; D may be TRBD1 (6 bases). Germline V gene data show CDR1 as DFQATT and CDR2 as SNEGSKA (reference sequence). The CDR3 contains 16 residues. The V end was cut by 3 bases, the J end by 7 bases, with 22 bases between. This chain's CDR3 is CSASPGRIGRGQPQHF. DNA for the CDR3: TGCAGTGCTAGTCCAGGTCGAATAGGAAGGGGGCAGCCCCAGCATTTT.

The chain employs TRBV19 and TRBJ2-2, with 7 bases lining up with TRBD2. Germline V gene lookup returns CDR1 LNHDA and CDR2 SQIVND (reference sequence). Trimming cost V 0 bases and J 4 bases; bases outside gene matches: 5. The CDR3 totals 16 residues. DNA for the CDR3: TGTGCCAGTAGTATAGAAAGTTGGGGGGGCACCGGGGAGCTGTTTTTT. As protein: CASSIESWGGTGELFF.

This clone was observed once. This same CDR3 is encoded by further DNA sequences in the sample. V and J are TRBV7-3 and TRBJ2-3; tentative D call: TRBD2 (6 bases). V dropped 5 bases and J dropped 6 bases, with 12 bases sitting between them. The CDR3 is 13 residues long. Germline values: CDR1 SGHTA, CDR2 FQGTGA. The CDR3 bases are TGTGCCAGCAGCCTAGGACGGGGGGATACGCAGTATTTT. Protein product: CASSLGRGDTQYF.

This chain connects TRBV25-1 to TRBJ2-1; D possibly corresponds to TRBD2 (5 bases). In germline, CDR1 is MGHDK, CDR2 SYGVNS. V lost 8 bases, J lost 2 bases, and 16 bases lay in between. The CDR3 covers 15 residues. CDR3 bases: TGTGCCAGCGCCGGGATAGCGACCACCTACAATGAGCAGTTCTTC. Its protein is CASAGIATTYNEQFF.

This chain joins TRBV3-1 (or the pseudogene TRBV3-2) and TRBJ2-5; possibly TRBD1 for D (6 bases). The V gene's germline CDR1 is LGHDT and CDR2 YNNKEL (reference sequence). The CDR3 spans 13 residues. V was pared by 6 bases and J by 4 bases, with 12 bases between. The CDR3 reads CASSLKGGETQYF. The CDR3 DNA sequence: TGTGCCAGCAGTCTAAAAGGGGGAGAGACCCAGTACTTC.

A word on this clone: An end of the junction differs from the germline gene, which may be a read error. The rearrangement links TRBV7-8 to TRBJ2-1, with D maybe TRBD1 (6 bases). CDR1 is SGHVS and CDR2 is FQNEAQ in the germline V gene. CDR3 size: 11 residues. For the CDR3, the DNA is TGTGCCAGCGGAAACAGGGAGCCTAGTGTCTTC. The encoded protein is CASGNREPSVF.

The chain couples TRBV7-8 to TRBJ2-1; 10 bases map to TRBD2. The germline V gene has CDR1 SGHVS and CDR2 FQNEAQ. The CDR3 is 17 residues long. Trimming at V came to 0 bases and at J to 3 bases, leaving 5 bases not matched to a gene. The CDR3 protein is CASSLALAGYYYNEQFF. The CDR3 region has the DNA TGTGCCAGCAGCTTAGCACTAGCGGGGTATTACTACAATGAGCAGTTCTTC.

The V call is TRBV28, the J call TRBJ2-3, with 8 positions matching TRBD2. The CDR3 sequence is 16 residues long. Germline lookup yields CDR1 MDHEN and CDR2 SYDVKM. V was clipped by 3 bases and J by 4 bases; unmatched bases: 9. The CDR3 DNA reads TGTGCCAGCAGTTTGTGGGGTAGCGGGGATCCAGATACGCAGTATTTT. Its protein is CASSLWGSGDPDTQYF.

Only a few counts were recorded for this clone. The chain carries TRBV20-1 and TRBJ2-3, with 13 bases lining up with TRBD2. CDR1 is DFQATT, CDR2 SNEGSKA, per germline (reference sequence). With 3 bases clipped from V and 0 bases from J, the junction kept 6 bases outside the gene matches. This CDR3 region has 17 residues. The CDR3 bases are TGCAGTGCTAGTGGCGGGACTAGCGGGGTTAGCACAGATACGCAGTATTTT. It specifies CSASGGTSGVSTDTQYF.